This T cell receptor (beta chain) was sequenced in a study of shared clonotypes between healthy human individuals. Findings and limits, study-wide: Researchers found naive subsets generally carried larger estimated richness than memory subsets. The sharing of about 5.3% of naive CD4 clonotypes was seen across a handful of donors. How much donors shared clonotypes was expected to be affected by sequencing depth.

Note on this clone: Its target is not known.

Clones were sequenced by immunoSEQ multiplex PCR, and TCRdb holds only the in-frame ones, with some missing. Found here are more than 1.2 million clones, approximately 98.5% of them singletons; the top ten hold around 0.33%. The CDR3 loop spans 14 amino acids. Germline V CDR1 and CDR2: MGHRA, YSYEKL. Trimming removed 0 bases from V and 8 bases from J, with 11 bases in between. The chain recombines TRBV4-1 with TRBJ2-1; D is unresolved. This clonotype originated in a man aged 25 to 40 in good health. The specimen sequenced was naive CD4+ T cells sorted from blood. Sample subset: CD45RA+ positively selected. In DNA form, the CDR3 reads TGCGCCAGCAGCCAAGATCAACCTTCCTATGAGCAGTTCTTC. Translating it yields CASSQDQPSYEQFF.